A selection of T cell receptor beta chains follows, all from one sample in a study of blood T cell repertoires in COVID-19. Measured with immunoSEQ multiplex PCR; TCRdb has only the in-frame clones, and not every one. The profile shows approximately 110,000 clones, roughly 85% of them singletons. The specimen sequenced was peripheral blood. The receptor source for this set is a human donor in a cohort sampled during active COVID-19. Each CDR3 is given with its conserved first and last residue. Fields, in order: CDR3 length, D gene, clone size, V gene, J gene, CDR3 protein, CDR3 DNA. A D gene is named only where the DNA matches it firmly. Size values are once, few and many counts, or a class for expanded clones, and some rows have none.

>11|TRBD1|NA|TRBV20-1|TRBJ2-7
CSVGQGAEQYF
TGCAGCGTGGGACAGGGGGCTGAGCAGTACTTC
>13|NA|NA|TRBV19|TRBJ2-2
CAGRVFDTGELFF
TGTGCCGGCAGGGTGTTTGACACCGGGGAGCTGTTTTTT
>16|TRBD1|once|TRBV28|TRBJ1-5
CASTPPRDRELQPQHF
TGTGCCAGCACCCCGCCCCGGGACAGGGAATTGCAGCCCCAGCATTTT
>13|NA|NA|TRBV6-4|TRBJ2-1
CASSNGAYNEQFF
TGTGCCAGCAGTAACGGAGCGTACAATGAGCAGTTCTTC
>15|TRBD1|NA|TRBV28|TRBJ1-1
CASSSHHRGNTEAFF
TGTGCCAGCAGTTCCCATCACAGGGGAAACACTGAAGCTTTCTTT
>17|TRBD2|NA|TRBV5-4|TRBJ2-1
CASSITGTSGLSNEQFF
TGTGCCAGCAGCATCACCGGGACTAGCGGTTTGAGCAATGAGCAGTTCTTC
>15|TRBD1|NA|TRBV9|TRBJ2-2
CASSTGQGLSGELFF
TGTGCCAGCTCGACCGGACAGGGTTTGTCCGGGGAGCTGTTTTTT
>13|NA|NA|TRBV30|TRBJ2-5
CAWSVGGRGTQYF
TGTGCCTGGAGTGTTGGGGGCCGGGGGACCCAGTACTTC
>15|TRBD1|NA|TRBV30|TRBJ1-6
CAWRAGQGRNSPLHF
TGTGCCTGGAGAGCCGGACAGGGTCGCAATTCACCCCTCCACTTT
>13|TRBD1|NA|TRBV29-1|TRBJ1-5
CSVLDRGLVIQHF
TGCAGCGTTCTGGACAGGGGTCTCGTTATCCAGCATTTT
>12|NA|NA|TRBV30|TRBJ2-7
CAWQGTSYEQYF
TGTGCCTGGCAGGGGACGAGTTACGAGCAGTACTTC
>15|TRBD1|once|TRBV30|TRBJ1-6
CAWSNGGTGVSPLHF
TGTGCCTGGAGCAATGGTGGGACAGGGGTGTCACCCCTCCACTTT
>15|TRBD1|NA|TRBV6-5|TRBJ2-7
CASSYSVGQSYEQYF
TGTGCCAGCAGTTACTCGGTGGGACAGTCCTACGAGCAGTACTTC
>15|NA|NA|TRBV6-5|TRBJ2-7
CASSYSRGGFYEQYF
TGTGCCAGCAGTTACTCTAGAGGGGGATTCTACGAGCAGTACTTC
>12|NA|NA|TRBV19|TRBJ1-2
CASSFRQDGYTF
TGTGCCAGTAGTTTCCGACAGGATGGCTACACCTTC
>16|NA|NA|TRBV4-3|TRBJ1-6
CASSQEEANYNSPLHF
TGCGCCAGCAGCCAGGAGGAGGCCAACTATAATTCACCCCTCCACTTT
>14|NA|NA|TRBV11-3|TRBJ2-7
CASSLGSGTYEQYF
TGTGCCAGCAGCTTAGGGTCAGGGACCTACGAGCAGTACTTC
>14|NA|NA|TRBV19|TRBJ1-5
CASSIGYSNQPQHF
TGTGCCAGTAGTATAGGGTACTCCAATCAGCCCCAGCATTTT
>13|NA|NA|TRBV6-4|TRBJ1-1
CASNLGATTEAFF
TGTGCCAGCAACCTGGGGGCAACCACTGAAGCTTTCTTT
>15|NA|NA|TRBV7-2|TRBJ1-1
CASSPGVGFRTEAFF
TGTGCCAGCAGCCCCGGGGTAGGGTTTCGTACTGAAGCTTTCTTT
>16|NA|NA|TRBV20-1|TRBJ2-7
CSASDASTWGGDEQYF
TGCAGTGCTAGTGACGCCTCTACCTGGGGGGGCGACGAGCAGTACTTC
>16|NA|NA|TRBV6-6|TRBJ1-6
CASSYDGASYNSPLHF
TGTGCCAGCAGTTACGATGGGGCCTCCTATAATTCACCCCTCCACTTT
>12|NA|NA|TRBV7-2|TRBJ1-2
CASSLTENGYTF
TGTGCCAGCAGCTTAACAGAGAATGGCTACACCTTC
>16|TRBD1|NA|TRBV4-1|TRBJ2-2
CASTLPGQGRTGELFF
TGCGCCAGCACCCTACCGGGACAGGGGAGGACCGGGGAGCTGTTTTTT
>14|TRBD1|NA|TRBV2|TRBJ1-2
CASSDRGLGYGYTF
TGTGCCAGCAGTGACAGGGGGCTTGGCTATGGCTACACCTTC
>15|NA|NA|TRBV9|TRBJ2-3
CASSRVAVILDTQYF
TGTGCCAGCAGCCGGGTAGCGGTGATCCTAGATACGCAGTATTTT
>13|TRBD1|NA|TRBV10-3|TRBJ2-7
CAIGGQGAYEQYF
TGTGCCATCGGTGGACAGGGGGCCTACGAGCAGTACTTC
>13|NA|NA|TRBV28|TRBJ2-7
CASSLYGSYEQYF
TGTGCCAGCAGTTTATATGGGAGCTACGAGCAGTACTTC
>13|NA|NA|TRBV6-2/TRBV6-3|TRBJ1-5
CASSSLLYQPQHF
TGTGCCAGCAGTTCCCTACTTTATCAGCCCCAGCATTTT
>15|NA|NA|TRBV3-1/TRBV3-2|TRBJ1-5
CASSQGSGNNQPQHF
TGTGCCAGCAGCCAAGGTTCAGGGAACAATCAGCCCCAGCATTTT
>15|NA|NA|TRBV6-5|TRBJ2-3
CASSFSGASTDTQYF
TGTGCCAGCAGTTTCTCGGGGGCCAGCACAGATACGCAGTATTTT
>16|NA|NA|TRBV5-1|TRBJ2-4
CASSLKSQGGSNIQYF
TGCGCCAGCAGCCTGAAATCACAGGGCGGATCAAACATTCAGTACTTC
>14|NA|NA|TRBV11-2|TRBJ2-7
CASSLSGFDYEQYF
TGTGCCAGCAGCTTATCCGGGTTCGACTACGAGCAGTACTTC
>16|TRBD2|NA|TRBV4-3|TRBJ2-1
CASSQVAGGMYNEQFF
TGCGCCAGCAGCCAGGTAGCGGGGGGGATGTACAATGAGCAGTTCTTC
>15|NA|once|TRBV2|TRBJ2-7
CASSDRRRGAYEQYF
TGTGCCAGCAGTGACCGACGGAGGGGAGCCTACGAGCAGTACTTC
>17|NA|NA|TRBV10-3|TRBJ2-7
CAISGPSQGGSSYEQYF
TGTGCCATCAGTGGCCCTTCCCAGGGGGGTAGCTCCTACGAGCAGTACTTC
>15|NA|NA|TRBV7-7|TRBJ2-1
CASSLRQSAFNEQFF
TGTGCCAGCAGCCTGCGACAGAGTGCGTTCAATGAGCAGTTCTTC
>18|NA|NA|TRBV6-2/TRBV6-3|TRBJ2-4
CASSYSIAQTGAKNIQYF
TGTGCCAGCAGTTACTCAATAGCGCAAACGGGGGCCAAAAACATTCAGTACTTC
>13|NA|NA|TRBV2|TRBJ1-2
CASSVKQNYGYTF
TGTGCCAGCAGTGTAAAACAGAACTATGGCTACACCTTC
>14|NA|once|TRBV7-9|TRBJ2-3
CASTPTGGTDTQYF
TGTGCCAGCACTCCGACGGGGGGCACAGATACGCAGTATTTT
>15|TRBD2|NA|TRBV14|TRBJ2-1
CASSQVTGGNNEQFF
TGTGCCAGCAGCCAAGTGACGGGGGGGAACAATGAGCAGTTCTTC
>15|TRBD1|NA|TRBV14|TRBJ2-7
CASSHRDRIGGEQYF
TGTGCCAGCAGCCATCGGGACAGGATTGGAGGGGAGCAGTACTTC
>11|NA|NA|TRBV2|TRBJ1-1
CASLLRTEAFF
TGTGCCAGCCTTCTTCGGACTGAAGCTTTCTTT
>12|NA|NA|TRBV29-1|TRBJ1-2
CSVEGTSYGYTF
TGCAGCGTTGAAGGGACATCGTATGGCTACACCTTC
>17|NA|NA|TRBV7-9|TRBJ1-5
CASSLVAGGASNQPQHF
TGTGCCAGCAGCTTAGTAGCGGGGGGCGCAAGCAATCAGCCCCAGCATTTT
>14|TRBD2|NA|TRBV9|TRBJ2-3
CASSSGTVGDTQYF
TGTGCCAGCAGCAGCGGGACGGTCGGGGATACGCAGTATTTT
>15|NA|NA|TRBV10-3|TRBJ2-7
CAIREQGPGVYEQYF
TGTGCCATCAGAGAGCAGGGTCCTGGGGTCTACGAGCAGTACTTC
>14|TRBD1|NA|TRBV6-2/TRBV6-3|TRBJ1-4
CASSPGQGSEKLFF
TGTGCCAGCAGCCCGGGACAGGGGTCTGAAAAACTGTTTTTT
>12|NA|NA|TRBV7-9|TRBJ2-1
CASSSTNNEQFF
TGTGCCAGCAGCTCCACTAACAATGAGCAGTTCTTC
>13|NA|NA|TRBV5-5|TRBJ1-6
CASSLVVNSPLHF
TGTGCCAGCAGCTTGGTCGTCAATTCACCCCTCCACTTT
>14|NA|NA|TRBV19|TRBJ2-3
CASSIQYTTDTQYF
TGTGCCAGTAGTATCCAATACACCACAGATACGCAGTATTTT
>14|NA|NA|TRBV7-9|TRBJ1-2
CASSSGLGGYGYTF
TGTGCCAGCAGCTCAGGCCTAGGGGGATATGGCTACACCTTC
>15|NA|NA|TRBV30|TRBJ2-6
CAWRHRSSGANVLTF
TGTGCCTGGCGACACCGCAGCTCTGGGGCCAACGTCCTGACTTTC